The 2 T cell receptor beta chains listed next were all sequenced from one sample in a study of blood T cell repertoires in COVID-19. The protocol was immunoSEQ multiplex PCR, while the TCRdb copy is restricted to in-frame clones and leaves out a portion. The data show roughly 90,000 clones, approximately 85% seen once. Sequenced: peripheral blood. The receptors were gathered from a human donor in a cohort sampled during active COVID-19.

The chain is built from TRBV30 and TRBJ1-1, with TRBD1 matching over 7 bases. The V gene end was trimmed by 1 base and the J gene end by 10 bases; junction bases not matched to a gene: 3. The V gene's germline CDR1 is GTSNPN and CDR2 SVGIG (reference sequence). The CDR3 spans 11 residues. This CDR3 is CAWSEQGPAFF. The CDR3, as DNA: TGTGCCTGGAGTGAACAGGGGCCAGCTTTCTTT.

The chain has TRBV4-1 and TRBJ2-7; D is unresolved. V lost 7 bases, J lost 1 base, and 23 bases lay in between. CDR3 size: 17 residues. Germline CDR1 MGHRA, CDR2 YSYEKL. CDR3 DNA: TGCGCCAGCACCCCAAGACCGACTTCCGAGACGTCCTACGAGCAGTACTTC. Translating it yields CASTPRPTSETSYEQYF.